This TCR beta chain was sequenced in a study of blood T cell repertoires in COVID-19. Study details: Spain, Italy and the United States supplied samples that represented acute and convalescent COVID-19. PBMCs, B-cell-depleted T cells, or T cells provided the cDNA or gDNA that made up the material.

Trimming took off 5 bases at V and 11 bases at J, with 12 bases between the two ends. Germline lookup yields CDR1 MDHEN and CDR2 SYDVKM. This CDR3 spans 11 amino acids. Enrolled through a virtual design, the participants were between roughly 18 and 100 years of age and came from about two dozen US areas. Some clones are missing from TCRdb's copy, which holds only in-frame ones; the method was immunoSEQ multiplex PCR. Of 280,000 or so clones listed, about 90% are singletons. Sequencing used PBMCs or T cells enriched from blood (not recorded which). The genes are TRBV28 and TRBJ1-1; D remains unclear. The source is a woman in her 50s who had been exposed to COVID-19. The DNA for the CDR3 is TGTGCCAGCAGTCCTGCGGGGTACGCTTTCTTT. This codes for CASSPAGYAFF.